This T cell receptor beta chain was sequenced for a study of shared clonotypes between healthy human individuals. Study-wide background: Each donor's CD4 naive and CD4 memory cells filled three plates apiece, CD8 naive two, and CD8 memory one.

The study, taken as a whole, reports: Estimated richness was generally greater in naive than memory subsets.

The V gene's germline CDR1 is MRHNA and CDR2 SNTAGT. The germline V and J ends were trimmed by 0 bases and 1 base, with 10 bases remaining between them. CDR3 size: 16 residues. Generated by immunoSEQ multiplex PCR, the TCRdb table keeps only in-frame clones and is missing some. The sample yields 80,000 to 100,000 clones, over 60% seen once. All donors were Caucasian adults living in Nashville, Tennessee. A remark on this clone: Its specificity is not known.

Material: memory CD8+ T cells sorted from blood. Subset given: CD45RO+ cells pooled with CCR7-negative TemRA cells. V gene TRBV6-4 combines with J gene TRBJ2-1, with D possibly matching TRBD1 (5 bases). The receptor comes from a young man in good health. The CDR3 region is CASSDSYRLSYNEQFF. DNA for the CDR3: TGTGCCAGCAGTGACTCATACAGGCTATCCTACAATGAGCAGTTCTTC.